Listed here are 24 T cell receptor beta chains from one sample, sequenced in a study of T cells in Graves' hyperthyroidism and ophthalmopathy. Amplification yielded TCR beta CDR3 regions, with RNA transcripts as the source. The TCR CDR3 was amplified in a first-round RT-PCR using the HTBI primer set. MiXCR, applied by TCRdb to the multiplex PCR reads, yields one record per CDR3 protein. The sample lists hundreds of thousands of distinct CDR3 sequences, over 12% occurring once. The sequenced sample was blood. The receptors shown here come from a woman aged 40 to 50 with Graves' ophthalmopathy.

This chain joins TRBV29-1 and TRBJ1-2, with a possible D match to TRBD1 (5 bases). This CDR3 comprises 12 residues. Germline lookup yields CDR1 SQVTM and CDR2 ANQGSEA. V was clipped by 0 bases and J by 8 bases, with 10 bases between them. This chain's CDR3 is CSVEDLRDGYTF. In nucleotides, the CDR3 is TGCAGCGTTGAAGATTTAAGGGACGGCTACACCTTC.

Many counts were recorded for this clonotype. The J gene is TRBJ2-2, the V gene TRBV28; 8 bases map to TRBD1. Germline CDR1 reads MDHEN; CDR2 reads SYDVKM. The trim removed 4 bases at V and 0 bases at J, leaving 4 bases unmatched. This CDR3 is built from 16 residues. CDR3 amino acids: CASSSYRGSNTGELFF. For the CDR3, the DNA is TGTGCCAGCAGTTCATACAGGGGGTCGAACACCGGGGAGCTGTTTTTT. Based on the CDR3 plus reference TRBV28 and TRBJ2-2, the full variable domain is DVKVTQSSRYLVKRTGEKVFLECVQDMDHENMFWYRQDPGLGLRLIYFSYDVKMKEKGDIPEGYSVSREKKERFSLILESASTNQTSMYLCASSSYRGSNTGELFFGEGSRLTVL.

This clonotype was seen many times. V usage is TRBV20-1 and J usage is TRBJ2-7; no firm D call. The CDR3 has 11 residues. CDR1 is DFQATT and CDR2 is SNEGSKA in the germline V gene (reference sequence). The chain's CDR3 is CSVGSPYEQYF. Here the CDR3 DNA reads TGCAGCGTAGGTAGCCCCTACGAGCAGTACTTC.

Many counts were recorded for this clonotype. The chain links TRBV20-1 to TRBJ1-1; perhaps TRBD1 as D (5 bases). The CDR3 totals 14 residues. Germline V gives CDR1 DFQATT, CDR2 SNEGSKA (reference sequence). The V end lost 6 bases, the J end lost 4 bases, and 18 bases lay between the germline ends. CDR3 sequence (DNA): TGCAGTGCGAAACGGGGGGTAGGAGGCACTGAAGCTTTCTTT. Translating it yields CSAKRGVGGTEAFF.

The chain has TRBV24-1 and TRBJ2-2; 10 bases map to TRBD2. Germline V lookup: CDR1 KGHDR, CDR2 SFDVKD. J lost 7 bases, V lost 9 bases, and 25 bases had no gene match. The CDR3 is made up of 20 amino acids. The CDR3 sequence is CATGTRFVELSGRKFGELFF. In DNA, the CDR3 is TGTGCCACCGGGACCAGATTTGTGGAACTTAGCGGGAGGAAGTTCGGGGAGCTGTTTTTT.

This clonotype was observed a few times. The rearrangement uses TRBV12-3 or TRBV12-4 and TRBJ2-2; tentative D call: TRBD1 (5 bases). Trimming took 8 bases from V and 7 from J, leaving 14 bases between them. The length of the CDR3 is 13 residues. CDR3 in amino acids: CASAIPGLGELFF. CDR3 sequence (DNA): TGTGCCAGCGCCATACCAGGGCTCGGGGAGCTGTTTTTT.

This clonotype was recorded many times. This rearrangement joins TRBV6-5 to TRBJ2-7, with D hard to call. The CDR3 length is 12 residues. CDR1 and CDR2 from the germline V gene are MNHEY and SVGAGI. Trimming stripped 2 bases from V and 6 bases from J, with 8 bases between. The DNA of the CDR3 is TGTGCCAGCAGTTACACATCGATCGAGCAGTACTTC. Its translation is CASSYTSIEQYF.

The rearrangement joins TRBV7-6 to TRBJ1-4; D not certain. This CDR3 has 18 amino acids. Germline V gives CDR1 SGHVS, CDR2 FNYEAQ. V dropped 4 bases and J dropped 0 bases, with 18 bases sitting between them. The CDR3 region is CASSSNPFDAATNEKLFF. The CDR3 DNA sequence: TGTGCCAGCAGCTCTAACCCTTTCGACGCTGCAACTAATGAAAAACTGTTTTTT.

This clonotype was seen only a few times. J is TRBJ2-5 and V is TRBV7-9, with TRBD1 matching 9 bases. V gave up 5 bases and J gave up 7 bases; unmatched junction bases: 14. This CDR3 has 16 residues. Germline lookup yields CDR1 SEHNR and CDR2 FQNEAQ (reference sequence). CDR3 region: CASSREDRGAPRTQYF. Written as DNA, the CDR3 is TGTGCCAGCAGCAGGGAGGACAGGGGCGCCCCCCGGACCCAGTACTTC.

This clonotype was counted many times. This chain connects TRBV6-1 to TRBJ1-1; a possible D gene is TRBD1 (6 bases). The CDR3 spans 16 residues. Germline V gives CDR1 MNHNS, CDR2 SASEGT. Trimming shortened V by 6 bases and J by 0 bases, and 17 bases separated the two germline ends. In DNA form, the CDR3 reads TGTGCCAGCAGCCGGACAGTTGATATGATGAACACTGAAGCTTTCTTT. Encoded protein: CASSRTVDMMNTEAFF.

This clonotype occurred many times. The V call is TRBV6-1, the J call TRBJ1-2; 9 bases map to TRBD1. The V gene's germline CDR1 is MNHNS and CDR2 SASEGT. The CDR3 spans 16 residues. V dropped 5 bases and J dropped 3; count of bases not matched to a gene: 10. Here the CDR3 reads CASSRTGATKYYGYTF. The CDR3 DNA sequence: TGTGCCAGCAGTCGGACAGGGGCGACCAAATACTATGGCTACACCTTC.

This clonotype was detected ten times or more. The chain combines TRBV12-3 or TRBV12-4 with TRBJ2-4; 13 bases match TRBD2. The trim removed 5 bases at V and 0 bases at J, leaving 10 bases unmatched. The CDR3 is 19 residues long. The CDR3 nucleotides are TGTGCCAGCAGTCTAGAACGTGGGACTAGCGGGGTAGCCAAAAACATTCAGTACTTC. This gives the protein CASSLERGTSGVAKNIQYF.

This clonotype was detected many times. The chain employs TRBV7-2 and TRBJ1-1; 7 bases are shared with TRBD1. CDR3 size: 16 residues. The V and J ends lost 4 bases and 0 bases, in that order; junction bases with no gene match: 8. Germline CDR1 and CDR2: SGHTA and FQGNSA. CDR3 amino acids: CASSSNRGGMNTEAFF. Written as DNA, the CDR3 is TGTGCCAGCAGCTCTAACAGGGGAGGGATGAACACTGAAGCTTTCTTT.

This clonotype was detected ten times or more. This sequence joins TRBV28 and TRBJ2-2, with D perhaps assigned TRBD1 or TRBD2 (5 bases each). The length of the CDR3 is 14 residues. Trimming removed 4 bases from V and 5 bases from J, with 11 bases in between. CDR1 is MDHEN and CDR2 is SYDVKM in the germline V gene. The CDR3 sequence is CASSSSGRTGELFF. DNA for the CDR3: TGTGCCAGCAGTTCCTCGGGGCGTACCGGGGAGCTGTTTTTT.

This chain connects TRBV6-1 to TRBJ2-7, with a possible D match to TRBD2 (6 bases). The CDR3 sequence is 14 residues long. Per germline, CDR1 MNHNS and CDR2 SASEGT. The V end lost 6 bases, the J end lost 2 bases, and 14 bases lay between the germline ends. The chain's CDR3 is CASRGLAETYEQYF. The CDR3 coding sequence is TGTGCCAGCAGAGGATTAGCGGAGACCTACGAGCAGTACTTC.

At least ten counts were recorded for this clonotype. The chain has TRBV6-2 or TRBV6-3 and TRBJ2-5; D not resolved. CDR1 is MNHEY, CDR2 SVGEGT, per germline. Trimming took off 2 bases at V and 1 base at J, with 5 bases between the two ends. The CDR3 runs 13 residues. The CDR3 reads CASSYGGQETQYF. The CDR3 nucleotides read TGTGCCAGCAGTTACGGCGGCCAAGAGACCCAGTACTTC.

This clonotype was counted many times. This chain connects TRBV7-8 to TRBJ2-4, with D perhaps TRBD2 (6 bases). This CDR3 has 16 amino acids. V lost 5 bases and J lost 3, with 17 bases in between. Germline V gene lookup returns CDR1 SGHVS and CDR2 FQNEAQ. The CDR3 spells CASSPPGGVGKNIQYF. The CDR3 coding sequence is TGTGCCAGCAGCCCACCAGGAGGGGTGGGCAAAAACATTCAGTACTTC. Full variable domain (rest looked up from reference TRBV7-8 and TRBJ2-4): GAGVSQSPRYKVAKRGQDVALRCDPISGHVSLFWYQQALGQGPEFLTYFQNEAQLDKSGLPSDRFFAERPEGSVSTLKIQRTQQEDSAVYLCASSPPGGVGKNIQYFGAGTRLSVL.

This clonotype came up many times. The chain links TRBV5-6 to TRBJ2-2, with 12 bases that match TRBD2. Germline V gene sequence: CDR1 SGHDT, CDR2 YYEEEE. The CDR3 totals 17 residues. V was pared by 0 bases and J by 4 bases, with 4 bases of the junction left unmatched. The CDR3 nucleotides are TGTGCCAGCAGCTTGGGACTAGCGGGAGCCGCCACCGGGGAGCTGTTTTTT. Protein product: CASSLGLAGAATGELFF.

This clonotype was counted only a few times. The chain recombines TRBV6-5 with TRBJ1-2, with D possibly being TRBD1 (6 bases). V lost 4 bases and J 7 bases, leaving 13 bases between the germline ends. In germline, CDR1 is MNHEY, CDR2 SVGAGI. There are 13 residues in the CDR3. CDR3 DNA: TGTGCCAGCAGTTCAACAGGGTATCCTGGCTACACCTTC. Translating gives CASSSTGYPGYTF.

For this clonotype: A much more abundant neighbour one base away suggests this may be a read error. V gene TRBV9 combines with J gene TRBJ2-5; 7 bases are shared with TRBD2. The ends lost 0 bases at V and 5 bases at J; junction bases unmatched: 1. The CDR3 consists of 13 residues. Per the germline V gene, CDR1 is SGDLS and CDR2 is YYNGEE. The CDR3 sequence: CASSVDGGETQYF. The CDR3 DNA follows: TGTGCCAGCAGCGTAGACGGGGGGGAGACCCAGTACTTC.

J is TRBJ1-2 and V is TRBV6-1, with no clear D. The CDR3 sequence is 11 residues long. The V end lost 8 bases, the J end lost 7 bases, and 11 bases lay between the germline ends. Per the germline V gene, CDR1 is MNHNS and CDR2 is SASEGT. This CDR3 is CASLGFGGYTF. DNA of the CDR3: TGTGCCAGCCTCGGGTTTGGTGGCTACACCTTC.

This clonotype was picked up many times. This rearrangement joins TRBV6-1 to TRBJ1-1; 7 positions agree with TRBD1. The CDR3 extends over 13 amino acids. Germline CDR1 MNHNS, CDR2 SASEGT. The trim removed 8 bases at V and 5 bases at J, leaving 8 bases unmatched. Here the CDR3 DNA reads TGTGCCAGCGAAAGGGGGCGCGGGACTGAAGCTTTCTTT. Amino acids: CASERGRGTEAFF.

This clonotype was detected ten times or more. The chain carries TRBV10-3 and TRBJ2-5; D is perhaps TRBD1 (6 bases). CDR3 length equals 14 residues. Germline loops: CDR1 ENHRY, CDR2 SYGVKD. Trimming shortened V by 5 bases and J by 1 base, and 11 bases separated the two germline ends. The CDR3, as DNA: TGTGCCATCAGTACTGACAGGAGCCAAGAGACCCAGTACTTC. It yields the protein CAISTDRSQETQYF.

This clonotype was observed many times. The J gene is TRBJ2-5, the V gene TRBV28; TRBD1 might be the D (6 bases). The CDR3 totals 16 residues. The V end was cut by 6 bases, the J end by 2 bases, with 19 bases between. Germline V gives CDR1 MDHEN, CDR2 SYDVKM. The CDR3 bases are TGTGCCAGCAGCACATCCGGGACAAAAAAACAAGAGACCCAGTACTTC. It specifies CASSTSGTKKQETQYF.